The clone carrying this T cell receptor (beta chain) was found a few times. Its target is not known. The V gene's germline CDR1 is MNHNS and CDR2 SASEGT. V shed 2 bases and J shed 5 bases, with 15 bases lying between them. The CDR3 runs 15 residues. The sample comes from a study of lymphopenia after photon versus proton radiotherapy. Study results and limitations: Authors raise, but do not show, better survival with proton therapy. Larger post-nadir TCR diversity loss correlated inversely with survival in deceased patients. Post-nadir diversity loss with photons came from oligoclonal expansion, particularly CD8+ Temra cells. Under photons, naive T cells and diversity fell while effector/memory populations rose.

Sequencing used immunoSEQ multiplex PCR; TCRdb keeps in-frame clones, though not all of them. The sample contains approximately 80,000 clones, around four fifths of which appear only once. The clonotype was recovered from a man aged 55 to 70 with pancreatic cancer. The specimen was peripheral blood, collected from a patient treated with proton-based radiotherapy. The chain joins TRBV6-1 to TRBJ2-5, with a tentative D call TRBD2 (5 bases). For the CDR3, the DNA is TGTGCCAGCAGTGAACTAGCCACAGCGCGGGAGACCCAGTACTTC. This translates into CASSELATARETQYF.